This entry lists 30 T cell receptor beta chains sequenced from one sample in a study of regulatory T cells in long-lasting Graves disease. The time point here: persistent/refractory GD, antithyroid drugs over 5 years with positive TRAb. Following extraction of RNA from PBMCs, that RNA was used to make the TCR library. According to the study, TCR beta libraries were built with iRepertoire HTBI primers and CDR3-region Arm-PCR. A single record per CDR3 protein comes from TCRdb applying MiXCR to the multiplex PCR reads. The sample has hundreds of thousands of distinct CDR3 sequences; about 20% are singletons. The sample here was peripheral blood mononuclear cells (PBMCs), taken when the disease was refractory, from a patient treated with antithyroid drugs. All receptors come from a female donor with Graves disease.

About this clonotype itself: A much larger clone sits a single nucleotide away, making a read error possible. This chain connects TRBV6-9 to TRBJ1-6; a possible D gene is TRBD1 (6 bases). Germline lookup yields CDR1 MNHGY and CDR2 SVAAGI. The CDR3 runs 15 residues. The V gene lost 3 bases and the J gene lost 7 bases, with 13 bases spanning the gap. For the CDR3, the DNA is TGTGCCAGCAGTTACGGTCAGGGGAGGAATTCACCCCTCCACTTT. It translates to CASSYGQGRNSPLHF.

CDR3 region: CASSLERGTAVQETQYF. CDR3 nucleotides: TGTGCCAGCAGCTTAGAGCGGGGGACGGCGGTCCAAGAGACCCAGTACTTC. The chain links TRBV11-2 to TRBJ2-5; 7 bases agree with TRBD2. This CDR3 has 17 residues. V trimming: 0 bases; J trimming: 1 base; junction bases outside the gene matches: 8. Per germline, CDR1 SGHAT and CDR2 FQNNGV.

A single count supports this clonotype. Here the CDR3 omits its conserved ending phenylalanine or tryptophan, so a read error is the likely source. V is TRBV20-1 and J is TRBJ1-2, with D unclear. This CDR3 region has 12 residues. Germline CDR1 reads DFQATT; CDR2 reads SNEGSKA (reference sequence). The CDR3 region has the DNA TGCAGTGCCAGAGCGCCGCTTAAGGGCTACACCTCC. This translates into CSARAPLKGYTS.

This clonotype was seen many times. The V and J genes are TRBV12-5 and TRBJ2-7, with 10 bases that match TRBD2. Germline V lookup: CDR1 LGHNT, CDR2 FRNRAP. The CDR3 runs 19 residues. J gave up 3 bases and V 1 base, and 15 bases lay outside the gene matches. For the CDR3, the DNA is TGTGCTAGTGGTTTGGCCCCGGGACAAACCGGGACTAGCGTCTACGAGCAGTACTTC. Translating it yields CASGLAPGQTGTSVYEQYF.

This clonotype was picked up a small number of times. A much larger clone differs by one base, so this may be a read error. The chain joins TRBV30 to TRBJ2-7; TRBD1 matches at 11 bases. Germline CDR1 is GTSNPN and CDR2 is SVGIG (reference sequence). CDR3 length: 14 residues. The trim removed 4 bases at V and 3 bases at J, leaving 5 bases unmatched. As DNA, the CDR3 is TGTGCCTGGAACTCCGGGACAGGGGGCTACGAGCAGTACTTC. This sequence encodes CAWNSGTGGYEQYF.

This clonotype was recorded at least ten times. The V gene is TRBV28, the J gene TRBJ1-4; D perhaps matches TRBD1 (5 bases). Trimming took 4 bases from V and 4 from J, leaving 10 bases between them. This CDR3 has 14 amino acids. Germline-derived CDR1 and CDR2 are MDHEN and SYDVKM. DNA of the CDR3: TGTGCCAGCAGTTCTGGACAAGTTAATGAAAAACTGTTTTTT. It codes for CASSSGQVNEKLFF. The complete variable domain, with remaining parts taken from reference TRBV28 and TRBJ1-4, reads DVKVTQSSRYLVKRTGEKVFLECVQDMDHENMFWYRQDPGLGLRLIYFSYDVKMKEKGDIPEGYSVSREKKERFSLILESASTNQTSMYLCASSSGQVNEKLFFGSGTQLSVL.

V usage is TRBV10-3 and J usage is TRBJ1-2; D is undetermined. CDR1 is ENHRY, CDR2 SYGVKD, per germline. Trimming stripped 5 bases from V and 7 bases from J, with 20 bases between. The CDR3 runs to 15 residues. This chain's CDR3 is CAISTPHKVHLGYTF. In nucleotides, the CDR3 is TGTGCCATCAGTACCCCCCACAAAGTCCATCTTGGCTACACCTTC.

This clonotype was seen more than once but under ten times. The V and J genes are TRBV11-2 and TRBJ1-1, with D tentatively TRBD1 (5 bases). Germline assignment: CDR1 SGHAT and CDR2 FQNNGV. CDR3 length: 16 amino acids. Between the trimmed V and J ends, which lost 2 bases and 1 base, there was a span of 14 bases. CDR3 nucleotide sequence: TGTGCCAGCAGCTTACGACTACAGGTCCGGAACACTGAAGCTTTCTTT. This sequence encodes CASSLRLQVRNTEAFF. Together with reference TRBV11-2 and TRBJ1-1, the CDR3 gives the full variable domain: EAGVAQSPRYKIIEKRQSVAFWCNPISGHATLYWYQQILGQGPKLLIQFQNNGVVDDSQLPKDRFSAERLKGVDSTLKIQPAKLEDSAVYLCASSLRLQVRNTEAFFGQGTRLTVV.

The sample holds many counts of this clonotype. V usage is TRBV6-1 and J usage is TRBJ1-5; weak D call: TRBD1 (5 bases). This CDR3 is 15 amino acids long. V shed 4 bases and J shed 1 base, with 11 bases lying between them. Germline CDR1 and CDR2: MNHNS and SASEGT. The CDR3: CASSAFDSSNQPQHF. For the CDR3, the DNA is TGTGCCAGCAGTGCGTTCGACAGCAGCAATCAGCCCCAGCATTTT.

This clonotype appeared many times. This sequence joins TRBV12-5 and TRBJ1-6; the match to TRBD1 covers 9 bases. Trimming removed 0 bases from V and 6 bases from J; junction bases left unmatched: 6. The germline gives CDR1 LGHNT, CDR2 FRNRAP. The length of the CDR3 is 17 residues. CDR3 sequence (DNA): TGTGCTAGTGGTTTGGTAGGACAGGGGTCGGCTAATTCACCCCTCCACTTT. This codes for CASGLVGQGSANSPLHF.

The CDR3 region is CASSQGWDPQHF. The CDR3 nucleotides are TGCGCCAGCAGCCAAGGGTGGGATCCCCAGCATTTT. The chain joins TRBV4-1 to TRBJ1-5; no clear D gene. Trimming took off 1 base at V and 10 bases at J, with 8 bases between the two ends. The CDR3 totals 12 residues. CDR1 is MGHRA and CDR2 is YSYEKL in the germline V gene.

The sample holds many counts of this clonotype. The chain joins TRBV15 to TRBJ2-5; TRBD2 agrees at 12 bases. The germline V gene encodes CDR1 LNHNV and CDR2 YYDKDF (reference sequence). The CDR3 is 17 amino acids. Germline trimming cut 4 bases from V and 4 bases from J; bases unmatched to any gene: 10. The CDR3 protein is CATSTKGLAGNGETQYF. The CDR3, as DNA: TGTGCCACCAGCACCAAAGGACTAGCGGGAAACGGAGAGACCCAGTACTTC.

This clonotype was detected ten times or more. This chain joins TRBV24-1 and TRBJ1-5; D might be TRBD1 (5 bases). The CDR3 runs 14 residues. Germline V gives CDR1 KGHDR, CDR2 SFDVKD. Trimming stripped 5 bases from V and 2 bases from J, with 9 bases between. As DNA, the CDR3 is TGTGCCACCAGTGGCAGGGTTGGCAATCAGCCCCAGCATTTT. This gives the protein CATSGRVGNQPQHF.

This clonotype was counted ten times or more. This sequence joins TRBV30 and TRBJ2-5, with D perhaps matching TRBD2 (6 bases). Deletions cut 4 bases from V and 4 bases from J, with 10 bases between. The CDR3 runs 12 residues. Per germline, CDR1 GTSNPN and CDR2 SVGIG (reference sequence). In DNA, the CDR3 is TGTGCCTGGAACTTGGGGGGAGAGACCCAGTACTTC. Its protein product is CAWNLGGETQYF.

Many counts were recorded for this clonotype. The chain couples TRBV29-1 to TRBJ2-5, with TRBD2 matching 7 bases. J lost 2 bases, V lost 5 bases, and 2 bases had no gene match. This CDR3 has 12 residues. Per germline, CDR1 SQVTM and CDR2 ANQGSEA. The CDR3 region has the DNA TGCAGCGTTTGGGGGGGGCAAGAGACCCAGTACTTC. Protein: CSVWGGQETQYF. Full variable domain (remainder filled in from reference TRBV29-1 and TRBJ2-5): SAVISQKPSRDICQRGTSLTIQCQVDSQVTMMFWYRQQPGQSLTLIATANQGSEATYESGFVIDKFPISRPNLTFSTLTVSNMSPEDSSIYLCSVWGGQETQYFGPGTRLLVL.

This clonotype turned up a few times. Here the CDR3 reads CASSLGLYPGGHGYTF. The CDR3 DNA sequence: TGTGCCAGCAGCTTGGGCCTCTACCCGGGTGGCCATGGCTACACCTTC. The chain carries TRBV5-6 and TRBJ1-2, with no clear D. The V end lost 0 bases, the J end lost 6 bases, and 18 bases lay between the germline ends. The CDR3 loop spans 16 amino acids. CDR1 is SGHDT and CDR2 is YYEEEE in the germline V gene.

This clonotype has ten or more counts. This chain links TRBV28 with TRBJ1-5, with TRBD1 matching 11 bases. CDR1 and CDR2 (germline): MDHEN, SYDVKM. Unmatched junction bases numbered 5, after V lost 3 bases and J lost 4 bases. The CDR3 length is 16 residues. For the CDR3, the DNA is TGTGCCAGCAGTTTTAGGACAGGGGGCCTAAATCAGCCCCAGCATTTT. The encoded protein is CASSFRTGGLNQPQHF. Combining the CDR3 with reference TRBV28 and TRBJ1-5 gives the whole variable domain DVKVTQSSRYLVKRTGEKVFLECVQDMDHENMFWYRQDPGLGLRLIYFSYDVKMKEKGDIPEGYSVSREKKERFSLILESASTNQTSMYLCASSFRTGGLNQPQHFGDGTRLSIL.

There are a few counts of this clonotype. The chain is built from TRBV6-2 or TRBV6-3 and TRBJ1-5, with D tentatively TRBD1 (6 bases). Trimming shortened V by 8 bases and J by 6 bases, and 23 bases separated the two germline ends. This CDR3 is 16 amino acids long. Germline values: CDR1 MNHEY, CDR2 SVGEGT. CDR3 sequence reads: CASWQKTGAGSQPQHF. As DNA, the CDR3 is TGTGCCAGCTGGCAGAAAACGGGGGCGGGGAGTCAGCCCCAGCATTTT.

This clonotype was seen only a few times. V is TRBV4-3 and J is TRBJ1-1; D perhaps matches TRBD1 (6 bases). The CDR3 loop spans 15 amino acids. The germline V gene encodes CDR1 LGHNA and CDR2 YSLEER. V lost 3 bases, J lost 1 base, and 12 bases lay in between. In nucleotides, the CDR3 is TGCGCCAGCAGCCAGGCGCGGGGGGCGAACACTGAAGCTTTCTTT. Amino acids: CASSQARGANTEAFF.

This clonotype was picked up many times. The V and J genes are TRBV12-3 or TRBV12-4 and TRBJ1-1; the D gene is possibly TRBD1 (5 bases). The CDR3 has 13 amino acids. Between the trimmed V and J ends, which lost 4 bases and 3 bases, there was a span of 9 bases. DNA of the CDR3: TGTGCCAGCAGTTCGATAGGGGACACTGAAGCTTTCTTT. Its translation is CASSSIGDTEAFF.

The J gene is TRBJ1-1, the V gene TRBV7-2; unclear D gene. Germline CDR1 is SGHTA and CDR2 is FQGNSA. V was shortened by 3 bases and J by 1 base, with 12 bases between the two germline ends. The CDR3 contains 15 residues. DNA of the CDR3: TGTGCCAGCAGCTTCGAGGGAGGGAGGAACACTGAAGCTTTCTTT. The encoded protein is CASSFEGGRNTEAFF.

On this clonotype: This may arise from a read error, as a much more abundant clone is one base away. The chain couples TRBV20-1 to TRBJ1-1, with D maybe TRBD1 (5 bases). This CDR3 spans 15 amino acids. The germline V gene encodes CDR1 DFQATT and CDR2 SNEGSKA (reference sequence). The CDR3 loop reads CSAPNLQGMNTEASF. The DNA for the CDR3 is TGCAGTGCCCCGAACCTTCAGGGAATGAACACTGAAGCTTCCTTT.

The chain combines TRBV12-3 or TRBV12-4 with TRBJ1-5; 12 bases fit TRBD1. V gave up 5 bases and J gave up 3 bases; unmatched junction bases: 11. The CDR3 has 18 amino acids. Written as DNA, the CDR3 is TGTGCCAGCAGTCCCCTCCCGGGACAGGGGGCTGCCAATCAGCCCCAGCATTTT. The encoded protein is CASSPLPGQGAANQPQHF.

This clonotype was counted at least ten times. The chain combines TRBV9 with TRBJ2-7; 9 nucleotides align to TRBD2. Germline CDR1 SGDLS, CDR2 YYNGEE. With V trimmed by 4 bases and J by 4 bases, 3 bases remained unmatched. The CDR3 spans 13 residues. The CDR3 region has the DNA TGTGCCAGCAGCACGACTAGCGGATACGAGCAGTACTTC. As protein: CASSTTSGYEQYF.

This clonotype was detected many times. V gene TRBV20-1 combines with J gene TRBJ1-1; 8 nucleotides line up with TRBD1. The CDR3 is 12 residues long. With V trimmed by 1 base and J by 10 bases, 5 bases remained unmatched. Germline values: CDR1 DFQATT, CDR2 SNEGSKA (reference sequence). CDR3 protein: CSARGTGPGAFF. DNA for the CDR3: TGCAGTGCTAGAGGGACAGGGCCTGGAGCTTTCTTT.

This clonotype showed up many times. J is TRBJ1-2 and V is TRBV7-2; D call uncertain. The germline V gene encodes CDR1 SGHTA and CDR2 FQGNSA. Between the trimmed V and J ends, which lost 5 bases and 8 bases, there was a span of 15 bases. The CDR3 runs to 13 residues. This CDR3 is CASSNTETTGYTF. The CDR3 DNA sequence: TGTGCCAGCAGCAACACAGAGACGACGGGCTACACCTTC.

This clonotype has at least ten counts. This chain uses TRBV11-2 with TRBJ1-1; D unclear. CDR1 and CDR2 (germline): SGHAT, FQNNGV. Trimming left V 1 base short and J 2 bases short, with 8 bases between. CDR3 size: 14 residues. Written as DNA, the CDR3 is TGTGCCAGCAGCTTAGTTTACAGCAACACTGAAGCTTTCTTT. Translated, it gives CASSLVYSNTEAFF.

This clonotype was observed a handful of times. The V and J genes are TRBV20-1 and TRBJ1-2, with TRBD1 identical over 7 bases. J was trimmed by 2 bases and V by 0 bases; bases with no gene match: 9. This CDR3 has 16 amino acids. Germline CDR1 DFQATT, CDR2 SNEGSKA (reference sequence). The CDR3 is CSARDSRQGLNYGYTF. The DNA for the CDR3 is TGCAGTGCTAGAGATTCCCGACAGGGACTGAACTATGGCTACACCTTC.

This chain links TRBV12-3 or TRBV12-4 with TRBJ1-6, with D hard to call. The CDR3 spans 13 residues. V lost 1 base and J lost 10, with 8 bases in between. CDR3 sequence (DNA): TGTGCCAGCAGTTTAGAGAGCGCCTCACCCCTCCACTTT. Protein sequence: CASSLESASPLHF.

In its sample, this clonotype was seen many times. The gene calls are TRBV11-2 and TRBJ1-6; D not resolved. CDR3 length: 15 amino acids. Germline V CDR1 and CDR2: SGHAT, FQNNGV. Trimming pared 4 bases from V and 0 bases from J, leaving 7 bases between. CDR3 residues: CASSSPGSYNSPLHF. In nucleotides, the CDR3 is TGTGCCAGCAGCTCTCCTGGCTCCTATAATTCACCCCTCCACTTT.